This TCR beta chain was found in a study of CD4 T cells in relation to SARS-CoV-2 and coronaviruses. Study summary: ViraFEST: roughly ten-day antigen culture of PBMCs, then TCR beta CDR3 sequencing.

A word on this clone: Antigen unknown.

Generated by immunoSEQ multiplex PCR, the TCRdb table keeps only in-frame clones and is missing some. The profile covers under 30,000 clones, with roughly 80% appearing a single time and approximately 22% taken by the ten largest. Before the COVID-19 pandemic, during about 2011-2019, CD4+ T cells were taken from unexposed donors. After roughly ten days of culture, CD4+ T cells were isolated. Testing used SARS-CoV-2 S/N and four cold-coronavirus spikes on unexposed-donor CD4+ T cells, cells permitting. Sequenced: CD4+ T cells from PBMCs, cultured in vitro. This receptor was obtained from a human donor in good health.

The CDR3 protein is CASSFSVRASAKNIQYF. DNA of the CDR3: TGTGCCAGCAGCTTTTCAGTCAGGGCTTCAGCCAAAAACATTCAGTACTTC. The chain uses TRBV12-1 and TRBJ2-4; the D segment call TRBD1 is taken from the table without a DNA check. TRBV12-1 is classified as a pseudogene. This CDR3 region has 17 residues.